This entry is about one TCR beta chain. What this receptor recognizes is not known. Base qualities are missing; no much larger clone stands one base away. TCRbeta CDR3 regions were amplified from genomic DNA using the immunoSEQ Assay, a bias-controlled multiplex PCR. The authors' analysis ran thus. Within the assay, amplification of reference gene primers was used to estimate how many nucleated cells each sample contained. To quantify the absolute abundance of each unique TCRbeta CDR3 rearrangement, sequence reads were collapsed and filtered. Productive Simpson clonality was computed per sample as the square root of Simpson's diversity index over productive rearrangements. TCRdb's version of the immuneACCESS table is confined to in-frame rearrangements and falls short of the full clone set. An unresolved V gene accounts for under half of the shortfall where checked; the remainder is of unknown origin. V, J and clone size derive from that table, while D and trimming were established from the DNA sequence. For this sample there are 300,000 to 400,000 clones; around nine tenths appear just once. Together, the top ten hold around 5% of the sample.

This sample was taken from a study of blood T cell repertoires in COVID-19 (dated by TCRdb to about 2020). Background for the entire study: Samples covering the acute and convalescent phases of COVID-19 were provided by collaborators in the United States, Italy and Spain. The material from the prospective study consisted of cDNA or gDNA derived from T cells, B-cell-depleted T cells, or PBMCs. Subjects who had been exposed to COVID-19, were actively infected with it, or had recovered from it provided the deeply sampled blood TCRbeta repertoires that made up the dataset. The repertoires were released in a freely available public database meant as a resource for research on the immune response to SARS-CoV-2. Samples were obtained from the ongoing ImmuneRACE study (first 160 participants) and from about 1,300 subjects provided by 6 global collaborators. A de-identified subject ID, COVID-19 status, age in years and sex were almost always included in the sample metadata. HLA class I and class II types, where available, came from metadata supplied by the sample provider rather than from assay-based typing.

In the prospective study, participants were 18 to 89 years old, resided in approximately 22 geographic areas of the United States, and were enrolled through a virtual design. Cohort assignment in the prospective study relied on participant-reported clinical history from a screening survey and a study questionnaire. Recovered participants in ImmuneRACE Cohort 3 were defined as having two consecutive negative NP/OP PCR tests, clearance from a healthcare professional, or resolution of symptoms. Mobile phlebotomists in the prospective study collected whole blood, serum and a nasopharyngeal or oropharyngeal swab from every participant. Additional blood draws and questionnaires over an approximately two-month period could optionally be provided by prospective study participants. Before DNA extraction, blood samples from the prospective study were shipped at room temperature or frozen. The research as a whole found: The amount of clinical and demographic metadata varied by source and participant and was provided uncurated.

V is cut by 4 bases and J by 1 base, and the space between the germline ends is 10 bases. In the germline V gene, CDR1 corresponds to SGHRS and CDR2 to YFSETQ. Counted from cysteine to phenylalanine, this CDR3 has 14 amino acids. The retained sequence is limited to the CDR3, 42 bases, with the frame set at the first base. The sequence was obtained from a man aged 25 to 40 who had recovered from COVID-19. The chain uses TRBV5-1 and TRBJ2-3, and the D gene may be TRBD2, 5 bases matching. The sequenced sample consisted of PBMCs or T cells enriched from blood (not recorded which). Here the CDR3 is given as CASSREGGTDTQYF. Read as DNA, the sequence is TGCGCCAGCAGCCGCGAGGGTGGCACAGATACGCAGTATTTT.